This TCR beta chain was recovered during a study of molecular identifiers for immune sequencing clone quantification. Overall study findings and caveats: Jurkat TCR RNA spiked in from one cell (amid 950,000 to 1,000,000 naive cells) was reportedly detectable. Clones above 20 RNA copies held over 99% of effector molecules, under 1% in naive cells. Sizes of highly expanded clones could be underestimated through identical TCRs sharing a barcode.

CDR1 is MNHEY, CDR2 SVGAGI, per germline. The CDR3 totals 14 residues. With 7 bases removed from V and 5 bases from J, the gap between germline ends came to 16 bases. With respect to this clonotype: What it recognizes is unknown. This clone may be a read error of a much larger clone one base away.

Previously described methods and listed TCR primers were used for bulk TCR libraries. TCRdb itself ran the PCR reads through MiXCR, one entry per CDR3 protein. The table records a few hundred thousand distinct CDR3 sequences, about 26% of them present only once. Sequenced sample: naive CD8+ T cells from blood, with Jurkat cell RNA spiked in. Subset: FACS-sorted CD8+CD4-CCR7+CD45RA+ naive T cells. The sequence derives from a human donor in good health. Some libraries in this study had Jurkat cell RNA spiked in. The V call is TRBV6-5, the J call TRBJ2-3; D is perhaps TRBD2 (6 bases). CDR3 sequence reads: CASNPREYRDTQYF. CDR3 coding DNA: TGTGCCAGCAACCCCCGGGAGTATCGAGATACGCAGTATTTT.